This T cell receptor beta chain emerged from a study of PD-1 blockade in mismatch repair-deficient tumors. Study outcomes and limitations: Tumor-resident clones, often undetectable pretreatment in blood, expanded then contracted after pembrolizumab.

TCRs were sequenced from three patients responding to pembrolizumab. On this clone: Its antigen is currently unknown.

The protocol was immunoSEQ multiplex PCR, while the TCRdb copy is restricted to in-frame clones and leaves out a portion. This table holds 40,000 to 65,000 clones, roughly 80% found once. This TCR was sampled from an adult with mismatch repair-deficient cancer. Sequencing was performed on peripheral blood, taken more than 19 weeks after starting pembrolizumab.

CDR3 sequence (DNA): TGCGCCAGCAGCCCCGTCCCCGGGAACACTGAAGCTTTCTTT. Protein sequence: CASSPVPGNTEAFF. The gene calls are TRBV5-1 and TRBJ1-1; D gene ambiguous. CDR3 length: 14 amino acids. Germline V lookup: CDR1 SGHRS, CDR2 YFSETQ. Trimming left V 4 bases short and J 1 base short, with 11 bases between. Full variable domain (remainder filled in from reference TRBV5-1 and TRBJ1-1): KAGVTQTPRYLIKTRGQQVTLSCSPISGHRSVSWYQQTPGQGLQFLFEYFSETQRNKGNFPGRFSGRQFSNSRSEMNVSTLELGDSALYLCASSPVPGNTEAFFGQGTRLTVV.